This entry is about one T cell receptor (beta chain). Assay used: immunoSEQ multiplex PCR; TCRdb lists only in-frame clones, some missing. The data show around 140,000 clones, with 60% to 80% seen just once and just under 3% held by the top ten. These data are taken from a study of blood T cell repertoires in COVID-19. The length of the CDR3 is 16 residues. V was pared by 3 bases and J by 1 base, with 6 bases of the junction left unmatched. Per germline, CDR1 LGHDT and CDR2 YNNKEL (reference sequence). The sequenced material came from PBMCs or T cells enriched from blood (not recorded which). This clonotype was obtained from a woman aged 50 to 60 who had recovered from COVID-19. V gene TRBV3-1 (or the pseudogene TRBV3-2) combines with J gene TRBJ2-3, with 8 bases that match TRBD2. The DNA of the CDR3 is TGTGCCAGCAGCCATTTGACTAGCGCGCGCACAGATACGCAGTATTTT. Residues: CASSHLTSARTDTQYF.